What follows is one T cell receptor (beta chain) and its context. Its specificity is not known. This record comes from a study of blood T cells in healthy people across ages. In the study overall: Template switching retrieved approximately one barcoded beta molecule for each two T cells.

Study-wide results and limits: CMV status of donors was not determined, possibly confounding expanded clonotype changes. Diversity of TCR beta per million T cells declined in a roughly linear way with age.

A second roughly 6 to 11 cycle PCR used barcoded and J-beta primers. Each cDNA molecule was tagged by a template-switch adaptor with 12 random nucleotides. Each CDR3 protein gets one entry after TCRdb re-called the 5' RACE reads with MiXCR. Of about 1.5 million distinct CDR3 sequences listed, approximately 43% are singletons. Germline CDR1 SGHVS, CDR2 FNYEAQ. CDR3 length: 14 residues. Trimming took 3 bases from V and 7 from J, leaving 13 bases between them. This receptor was obtained from a woman between 18 and 29 years old in good health. The chain couples TRBV7-6 to TRBJ2-1; no clear D. Sequencing was carried out using blood. The CDR3 sequence: CASSFDPGPNEQFF. CDR3 DNA: TGTGCCAGCAGCTTTGATCCAGGCCCGAATGAGCAGTTCTTC.